The entry that follows covers one TCR beta chain sequence. Its ends do not fully match the called genes, so a read error is possible. This record belongs to a study of T cell repertoires in aging, cancer and after chemotherapy. CDR1 is KGHDR, CDR2 SFDVKD, per germline. The CDR3 is made up of 16 amino acids. A mixed TRB-A/B primer pool amplified rearranged TRB by multiplex touch-down PCR. TCRdb re-called the multiplex PCR reads with MiXCR, one entry per CDR3 protein. The table has 9,500 or so distinct CDR3 sequences, under 30% seen once; the top ten hold 1% to 1.5%. The template was genomic DNA from peripheral blood, not RNA.

This chain links TRBV24-1 with TRBJ2-3, with D possibly called TRBD1 or TRBD2 (6 bases each). The receptor's source is a human donor in good health. The sequenced sample consisted of blood. The CDR3 sequence: CANSDPRGLRADTQYF. CDR3 sequence (DNA): TGTGCCAACAGTGATCCCCGGGGGCTGCGGGCAGATACGCAGTATTTT.